Sequencing of this T cell receptor (beta chain) was carried out in a study of T-cell memory formation after mild COVID-19. The wider study: Largely donor-specific TCR clusters were found.

Germline lookup yields CDR1 GTSNPN and CDR2 SVGIG (reference sequence). This CDR3 spans 13 amino acids. V lost 1 base and J lost 0, with 3 bases in between. Findings and limits, study-wide: Some SARS-CoV-2-responding clones were already detected in memory before infection. Later expanders leaned CD4+, whereas clones that contracted between day 15 and 85 were balanced CD4/CD8. Still unconfirmed is whether the second-wave clones peaking on day 37 recognized SARS-CoV-2.

TCRdb used MiXCR to reprocess the 5' RACE reads, holding one entry per CDR3 protein. Among around 340,000 distinct CDR3 sequences listed, around 20% were seen once. Concerning this clonotype: Its antigen remains unidentified.

The chain employs TRBV30 and TRBJ2-2, with no clear D. The TCR comes from an adult woman who had mild COVID-19 (a few samples of this study predate the infection). Cell type and time point are not known. Sequencing input: PBMCs or a T cell subset sorted from them (not recorded which). The CDR3 nucleotides are TGTGCCTGGAGTGGATCGAACACCGGGGAGCTGTTTTTT. This translates into CAWSGSNTGELFF.